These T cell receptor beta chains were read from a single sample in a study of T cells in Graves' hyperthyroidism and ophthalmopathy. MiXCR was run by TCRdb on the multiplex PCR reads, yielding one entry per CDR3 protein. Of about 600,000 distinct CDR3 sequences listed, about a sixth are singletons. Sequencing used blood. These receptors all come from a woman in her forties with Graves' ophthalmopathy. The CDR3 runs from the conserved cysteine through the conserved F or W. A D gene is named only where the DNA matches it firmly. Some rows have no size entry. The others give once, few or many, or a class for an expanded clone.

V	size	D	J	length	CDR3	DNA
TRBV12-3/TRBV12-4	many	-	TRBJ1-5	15	CASSLMTHSNQPQHF	TGTGCCAGCAGTTTAATGACTCATAGCAATCAGCCCCAGCATTTT
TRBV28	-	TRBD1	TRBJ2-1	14	CATWSRQGNNEQFF	TGTGCCACCTGGTCTAGACAGGGGAACAATGAGCAGTTCTTC
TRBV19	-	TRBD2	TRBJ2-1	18	CASSISVGTSGRYNEQFF	TGTGCCAGTAGTATCTCCGTAGGGACTAGCGGGCGATACAATGAGCAGTTCTTC
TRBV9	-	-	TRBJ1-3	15	CASSQTGGGRNTIYF	TGTGCCAGCAGCCAAACCGGGGGCGGTCGAAACACCATATATTTT
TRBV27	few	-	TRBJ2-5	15	CASSSTGLRGETQYF	TGTGCCAGCAGTTCAACAGGGTTGCGTGGTGAGACCCAGTACTTC
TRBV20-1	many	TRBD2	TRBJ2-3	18	CSARSGTSGKIGTDTQYF	TGCAGTGCTAGGTCTGGTACTAGCGGTAAAATTGGCACAGATACGCAGTATTTT
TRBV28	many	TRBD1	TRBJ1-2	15	CASSSTGTGGHGYTF	TGTGCCAGCAGTTCCACCGGGACAGGGGGCCATGGCTACACCTTC
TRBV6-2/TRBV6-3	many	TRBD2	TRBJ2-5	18	CASRTGASGRLIQETQYF	TGTGCCAGCCGGACCGGGGCTAGCGGGAGGCTAATCCAAGAGACCCAGTACTTC
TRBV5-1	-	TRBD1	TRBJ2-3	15	CASSLTGGWTDTQYF	TGCGCCAGCAGCTTAACAGGGGGTTGGACAGATACGCAGTATTTT
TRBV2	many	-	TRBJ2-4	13	CASSRRLGDIQYF	TGTGCCAGCAGTCGCCGGCTCGGGGACATTCAGTACTTC
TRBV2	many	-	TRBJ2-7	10	CASRYNEQYF	TGTGCCAGCCGGTACAACGAGCAGTACTTC
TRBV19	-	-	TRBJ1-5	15	CASRLAQGINQPQHF	TGTGCCAGTAGGCTCGCCCAGGGAATCAATCAGCCCCAGCATTTT
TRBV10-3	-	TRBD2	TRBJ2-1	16	CAISEPSGKGWGEQFF	TGTGCCATCAGTGAACCTAGCGGGAAGGGGTGGGGTGAGCAGTTCTTC
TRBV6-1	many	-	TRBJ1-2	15	CASSEDGTGRYGYTF	TGTGCCAGCAGTGAAGACGGCACAGGGCGCTATGGCTACACCTTC
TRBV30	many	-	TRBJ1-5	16	CAWSSQDRGNNQPQHF	TGTGCCTGGAGTTCGCAGGACCGAGGAAACAATCAGCCCCAGCATTTT
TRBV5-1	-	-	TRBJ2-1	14	CASSTGISGNEQFF	TGCGCCAGCAGCACCGGGATTAGCGGAAATGAGCAGTTCTTC
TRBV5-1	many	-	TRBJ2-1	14	CASSPWGDYNEQFF	TGCGCCAGCAGCCCCTGGGGGGACTACAATGAGCAGTTCTTC
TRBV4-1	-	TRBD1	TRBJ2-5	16	CASSQTRQGGQETQYF	TGCGCCAGCAGCCAAACCAGACAGGGGGGGCAAGAGACCCAGTACTTC
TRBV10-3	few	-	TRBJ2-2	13	CAIKGDYTGELFF	TGTGCCATCAAGGGAGATTATACCGGGGAGCTGTTTTTT
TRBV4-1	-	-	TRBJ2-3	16	CASSQEGQAGRDTQYF	TGCGCCAGCAGCCAAGAGGGGCAGGCAGGTCGGGATACGCAGTATTTT
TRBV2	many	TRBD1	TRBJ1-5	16	CASSDRTGEGNQPQHF	TGTGCCAGCAGTGATCGGACAGGGGAAGGCAATCAGCCCCAGCATTTT
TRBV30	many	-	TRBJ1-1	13	CAWTGQENTEAFF	TGTGCCTGGACCGGACAAGAGAACACTGAAGCTTTCTTT
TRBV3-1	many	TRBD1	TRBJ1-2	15	CASSQGYTGAYGYTF	TGTGCCAGCAGCCAAGGATATACAGGGGCCTATGGCTACACCTTC
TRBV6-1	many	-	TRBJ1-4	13	CASSTVTDSKLFF	TGTGCCAGCAGTACGGTGACAGATTCAAAACTGTTTTTT
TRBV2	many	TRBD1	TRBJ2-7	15	CANGQGITTSYEQYF	TGTGCCAACGGACAGGGGATCACCACCTCCTACGAGCAGTACTTC
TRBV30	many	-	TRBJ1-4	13	CAWSRGTNEKLFF	TGTGCCTGGAGTAGGGGAACTAATGAAAAACTGTTTTTT
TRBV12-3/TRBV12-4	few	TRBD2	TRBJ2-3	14	CASWTSGIQDTQYF	TGTGCAAGTTGGACTAGCGGGATTCAAGATACGCAGTATTTT
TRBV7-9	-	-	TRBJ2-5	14	CASRHGTRQETQYF	TGTGCCAGCAGGCATGGGACACGTCAAGAGACCCAGTACTTC
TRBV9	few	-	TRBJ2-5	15	CASSSRGAGQETQYF	TGTGCCAGCAGCTCGCGAGGGGCAGGGCAAGAGACCCAGTACTTC
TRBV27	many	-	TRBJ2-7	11	CAREQGDEQYF	TGTGCCAGGGAACAGGGCGACGAGCAGTACTTC
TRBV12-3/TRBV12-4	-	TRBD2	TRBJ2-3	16	CASMGSPTSETDTQYF	TGTGCCAGCATGGGGTCCCCGACTAGCGAAACAGATACGCAGTATTTT
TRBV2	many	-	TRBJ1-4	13	CASRGLTNEKLFF	TGTGCCAGCCGGGGGCTCACTAATGAAAAACTGTTTTTT
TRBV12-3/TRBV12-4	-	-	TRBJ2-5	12	CASRIRMETQYF	TGTGCCAGCAGGATCCGGATGGAGACCCAGTACTTC
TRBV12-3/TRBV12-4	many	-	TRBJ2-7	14	CASTSYTGTNEQYF	TGTGCCAGCACCTCTTACACCGGGACAAACGAGCAGTACTTC
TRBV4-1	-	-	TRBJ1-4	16	CASSQFESAANEKLFF	TGCGCCAGCAGCCAATTCGAGTCGGCAGCTAATGAAAAACTGTTTTTT
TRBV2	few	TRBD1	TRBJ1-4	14	CASVTGVANEKLFF	TGTGCCAGCGTCACAGGGGTGGCTAATGAAAAACTGTTTTTT
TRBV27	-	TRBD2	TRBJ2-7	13	CASSFGGFNEQYF	TGTGCCAGCAGTTTCGGGGGGTTCAACGAGCAGTACTTC
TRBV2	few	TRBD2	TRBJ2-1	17	CASSEGRVVAGGNEQFF	TGTGCCAGCAGTGAAGGAAGGGTTGTAGCGGGAGGAAATGAGCAGTTCTTC
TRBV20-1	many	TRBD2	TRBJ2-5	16	CSAWGWSGGVQETQYF	TGCAGTGCTTGGGGGTGGAGCGGGGGGGTTCAAGAGACCCAGTACTTC
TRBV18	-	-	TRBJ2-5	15	CASSLPLGGQETQYF	TGTGCCAGCTCGCTGCCCTTGGGCGGCCAAGAGACCCAGTACTTC
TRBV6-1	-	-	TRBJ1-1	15	CASSVTGAPNTEAFF	TGTGCCAGCAGTGTCACCGGGGCCCCGAACACTGAAGCTTTCTTT
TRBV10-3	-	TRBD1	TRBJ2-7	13	CAISVNRGYEQYF	TGTGCCATCAGTGTGAACAGGGGCTACGAGCAGTACTTC
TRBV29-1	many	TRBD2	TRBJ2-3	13	CSDVTSGGDTQYF	TGCAGCGACGTGACTAGCGGGGGAGATACGCAGTATTTT
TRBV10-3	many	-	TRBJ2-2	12	CAIADDTGELFF	TGTGCCATCGCTGATGACACCGGGGAGCTGTTTTTT
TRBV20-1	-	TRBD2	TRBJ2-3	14	CSAPLAGTPDTQYF	TGCAGTGCACCCCTAGCGGGCACCCCAGATACGCAGTATTTT
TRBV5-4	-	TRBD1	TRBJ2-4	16	CASSLGGQGAKNIQYF	TGTGCCAGCAGCTTGGGGGGACAGGGGGCCAAAAACATTCAGTACTTC
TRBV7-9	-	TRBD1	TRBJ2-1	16	CASSFPGDRGHNEQFF	TGTGCCAGCAGTTTTCCGGGGGACAGGGGCCACAATGAGCAGTTCTTC
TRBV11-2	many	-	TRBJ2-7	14	CASSVRPGSYEQYF	TGTGCCAGCAGCGTAAGGCCAGGGAGCTACGAGCAGTACTTC
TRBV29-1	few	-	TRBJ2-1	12	CSFRTYGSEQFF	TGCAGCTTCAGGACATACGGGAGTGAGCAGTTCTTC
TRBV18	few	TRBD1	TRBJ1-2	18	CASSQTSGTGSTNYGYTF	TGTGCCAGCTCACAAACATCCGGGACAGGGAGTACTAACTATGGCTACACCTTC
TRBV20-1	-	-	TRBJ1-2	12	CSARTSNYGYTF	TGCAGTGCTAGGACATCTAACTATGGCTACACCTTC
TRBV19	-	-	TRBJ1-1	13	CASSIWGNTEAFF	TGTGCCAGTAGTATATGGGGGAACACTGAAGCTTTCTTT
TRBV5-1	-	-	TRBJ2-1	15	CASSLGVNRDNEQFF	TGCGCCAGCAGCTTGGGAGTAAACAGGGACAATGAGCAGTTCTTC
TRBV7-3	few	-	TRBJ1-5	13	CASSLWENQPQHF	TGTGCCAGCAGCTTATGGGAGAATCAGCCCCAGCATTTT
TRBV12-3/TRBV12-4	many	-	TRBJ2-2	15	CASSLATGLPGELFF	TGTGCCAGCAGTTTGGCCACAGGGCTTCCCGGGGAGCTGTTTTTT
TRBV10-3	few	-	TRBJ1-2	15	CATRFGQGPDYGYTF	TGTGCCACCAGATTTGGGCAGGGGCCGGACTATGGCTACACCTTC
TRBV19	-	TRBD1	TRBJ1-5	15	CASSMGQGAVQPQHF	TGTGCCAGTAGTATGGGGCAGGGGGCTGTTCAGCCCCAGCATTTT
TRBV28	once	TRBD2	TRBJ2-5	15	CASSLVSGRLETQYF	TGTGCCAGCAGTTTGGTTAGCGGGAGATTGGAGACCCAGTACTTC
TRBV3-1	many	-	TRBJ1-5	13	CASSQDYGAPQHF	TGTGCCAGCAGCCAGGATTATGGGGCGCCCCAGCATTTT
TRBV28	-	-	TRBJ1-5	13	CASSMALGEPQHF	TGTGCCAGCAGTATGGCCCTTGGGGAGCCCCAGCATTTT